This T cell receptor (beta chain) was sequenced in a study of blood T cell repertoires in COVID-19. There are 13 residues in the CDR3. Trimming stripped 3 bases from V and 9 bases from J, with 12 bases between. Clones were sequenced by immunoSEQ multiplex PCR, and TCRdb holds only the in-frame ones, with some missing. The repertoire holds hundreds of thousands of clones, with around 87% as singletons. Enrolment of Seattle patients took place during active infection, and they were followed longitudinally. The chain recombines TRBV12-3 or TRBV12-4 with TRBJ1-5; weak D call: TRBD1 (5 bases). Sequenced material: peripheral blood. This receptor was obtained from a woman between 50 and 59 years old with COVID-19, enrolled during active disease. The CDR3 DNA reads TGTGCCAGCAGTTTGGGGGAGGATTCGCCCCAGCATTTT. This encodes CASSLGEDSPQHF.